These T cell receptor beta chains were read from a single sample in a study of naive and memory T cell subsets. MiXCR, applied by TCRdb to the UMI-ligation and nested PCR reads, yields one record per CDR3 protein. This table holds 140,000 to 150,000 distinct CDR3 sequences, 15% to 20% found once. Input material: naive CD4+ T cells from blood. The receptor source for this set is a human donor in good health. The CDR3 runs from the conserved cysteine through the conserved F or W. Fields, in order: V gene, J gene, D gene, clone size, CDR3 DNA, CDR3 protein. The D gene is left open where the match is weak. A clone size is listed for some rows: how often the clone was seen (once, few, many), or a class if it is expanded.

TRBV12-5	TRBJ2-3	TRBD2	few	TGTGCTAGTGGCCGGGAGGACGGCACAGATACGCAGTATTTT	CASGREDGTDTQYF
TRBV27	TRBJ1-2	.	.	TGTGCCAGCAGTTTGGACAGAGCTCAGGATGGCTACACCTTC	CASSLDRAQDGYTF
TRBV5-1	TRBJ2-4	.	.	TGCGCCAGCAGCTTGGGTTACCCAGTTGAAAAAATACTAGCCAAAAACATTCAGTACTTC	CASSLGYPVEKILAKNIQYF
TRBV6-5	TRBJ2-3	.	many	TGTGCCAGCAGTTACAGGTATCCCAGCACAGATACGCAGTATTTT	CASSYRYPSTDTQYF
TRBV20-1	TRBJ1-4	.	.	TGCAGTGCTAGAGGACCATCAACTAATGAAAAACTGTTTTTT	CSARGPSTNEKLFF
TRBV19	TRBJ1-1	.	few	TGTGCCAGTAGTTATATCATACGAACCGCCGACCCGAACACTGAAGCTTTCTTT	CASSYIIRTADPNTEAFF
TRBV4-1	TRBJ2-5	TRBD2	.	TGCGCCAGCAGCCAAGATTTAGTAGCGGGAGGACGGGAGACCCAGTACTTC	CASSQDLVAGGRETQYF
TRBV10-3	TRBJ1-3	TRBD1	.	TGTGCCATCACAAGGGACAGGGGGAGTGGAAACACCATATATTTT	CAITRDRGSGNTIYF
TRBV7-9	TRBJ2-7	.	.	TGTGCCAGCAGCTTTAGCACGGGGGCCTACGAGCAGTACTTC	CASSFSTGAYEQYF
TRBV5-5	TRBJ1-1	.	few	TGTGCCAGCAGCTTCCTTCCCGGATTGACTGAAGCTTTCTTT	CASSFLPGLTEAFF
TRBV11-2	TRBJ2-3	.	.	TGTGCCAGCAGCTACCCCTCCCGGGAAAAGCAGTATTTT	CASSYPSREKQYF
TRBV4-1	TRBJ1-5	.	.	TGCGCCAGCAGCCAAACCGGAAGGGGCAGCAATCAGCCCCAGCATTTT	CASSQTGRGSNQPQHF
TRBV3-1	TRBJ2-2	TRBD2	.	TGTGCCAGCAGCCAAGGGATGGTAGCGGGAGCCGGGGAGCTGTTTTTT	CASSQGMVAGAGELFF